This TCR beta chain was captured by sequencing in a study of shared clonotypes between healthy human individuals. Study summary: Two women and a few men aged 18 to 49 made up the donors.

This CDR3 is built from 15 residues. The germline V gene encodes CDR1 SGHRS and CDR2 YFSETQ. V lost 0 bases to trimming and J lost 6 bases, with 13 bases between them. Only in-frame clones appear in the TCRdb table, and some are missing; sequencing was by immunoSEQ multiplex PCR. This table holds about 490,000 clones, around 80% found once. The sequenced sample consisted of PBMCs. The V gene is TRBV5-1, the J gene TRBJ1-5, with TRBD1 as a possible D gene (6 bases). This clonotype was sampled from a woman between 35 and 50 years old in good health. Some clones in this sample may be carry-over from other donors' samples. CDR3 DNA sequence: TGCGCCAGCAGCTTGGGAGGAGACAGGACTCAGCCCCAGCATTTT. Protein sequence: CASSLGGDRTQPQHF.